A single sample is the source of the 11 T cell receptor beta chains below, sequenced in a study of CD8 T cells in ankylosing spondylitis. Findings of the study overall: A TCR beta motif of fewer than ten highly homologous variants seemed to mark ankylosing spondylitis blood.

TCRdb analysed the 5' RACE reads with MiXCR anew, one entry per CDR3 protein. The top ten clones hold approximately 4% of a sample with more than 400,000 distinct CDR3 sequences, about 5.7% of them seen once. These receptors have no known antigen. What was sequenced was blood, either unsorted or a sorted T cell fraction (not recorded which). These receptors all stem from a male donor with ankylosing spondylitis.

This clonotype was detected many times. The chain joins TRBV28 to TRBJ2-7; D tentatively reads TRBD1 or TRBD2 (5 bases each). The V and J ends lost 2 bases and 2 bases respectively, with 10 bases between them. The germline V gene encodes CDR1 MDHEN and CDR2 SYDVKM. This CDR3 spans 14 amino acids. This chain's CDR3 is CASSLTPGPYEQYF. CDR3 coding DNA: TGTGCCAGCAGTTTAACTCCGGGGCCCTACGAGCAGTACTTC.

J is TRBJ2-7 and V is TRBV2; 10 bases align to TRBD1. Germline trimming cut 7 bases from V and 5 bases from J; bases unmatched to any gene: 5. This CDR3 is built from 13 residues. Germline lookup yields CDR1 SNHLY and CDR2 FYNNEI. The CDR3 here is CASIWTGGDEQYF. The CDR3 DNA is TGTGCCAGCATCTGGACAGGGGGTGACGAGCAGTACTTC.

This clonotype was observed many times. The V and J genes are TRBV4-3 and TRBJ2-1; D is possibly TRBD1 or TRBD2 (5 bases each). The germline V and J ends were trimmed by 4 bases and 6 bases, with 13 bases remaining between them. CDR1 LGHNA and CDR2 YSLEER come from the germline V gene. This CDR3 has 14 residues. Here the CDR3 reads CASSLAWDPNEQFF. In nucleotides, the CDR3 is TGCGCCAGCAGCCTCGCCTGGGACCCCAATGAGCAGTTCTTC.

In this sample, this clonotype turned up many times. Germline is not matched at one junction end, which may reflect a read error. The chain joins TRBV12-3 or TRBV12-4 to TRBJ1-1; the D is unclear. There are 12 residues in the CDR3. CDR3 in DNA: TGTGCCAGCACTACTGGGTACACCGAAGCTTTCTTT. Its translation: CASTTGYTEAFF.

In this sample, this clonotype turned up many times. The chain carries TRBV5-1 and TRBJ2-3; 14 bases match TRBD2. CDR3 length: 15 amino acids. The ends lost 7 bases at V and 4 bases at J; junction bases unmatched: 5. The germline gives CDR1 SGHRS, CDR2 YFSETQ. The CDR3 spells CASDRLAGGPDTQYF. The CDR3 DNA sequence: TGCGCCAGCGATCGACTAGCGGGAGGGCCAGATACGCAGTATTTT.

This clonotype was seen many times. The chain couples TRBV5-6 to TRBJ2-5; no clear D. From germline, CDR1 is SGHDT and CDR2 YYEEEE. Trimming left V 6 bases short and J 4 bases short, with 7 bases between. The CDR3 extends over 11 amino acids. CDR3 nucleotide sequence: TGTGCCAGCAAAAAGGCAGAGACCCAGTACTTC. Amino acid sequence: CASKKAETQYF.

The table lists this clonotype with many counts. Here the CDR3 reads CASSKVDRPCSYEQYF. CDR3 nucleotides: TGTGCCAGCAGCAAAGTCGACAGGCCCTGCTCCTACGAGCAGTACTTC. This rearrangement joins TRBV21-1 to TRBJ2-7; the D segment call TRBD1 is taken from the table without a DNA check. TRBV21-1 is recorded as a pseudogene. This CDR3 spans 16 amino acids.

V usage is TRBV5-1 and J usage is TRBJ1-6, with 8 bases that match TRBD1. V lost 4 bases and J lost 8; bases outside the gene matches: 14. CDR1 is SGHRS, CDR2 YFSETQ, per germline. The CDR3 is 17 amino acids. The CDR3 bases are TGCGCCAGCAGCAAACAAGGACAGGGTGTTTCGGATTCACCCCTCCACTTT. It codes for CASSKQGQGVSDSPLHF.

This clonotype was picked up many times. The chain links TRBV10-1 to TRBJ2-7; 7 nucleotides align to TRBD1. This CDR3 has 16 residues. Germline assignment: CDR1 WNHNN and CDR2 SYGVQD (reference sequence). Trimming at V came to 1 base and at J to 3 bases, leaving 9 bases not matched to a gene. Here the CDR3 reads CASSEFTGQNFYEQYF. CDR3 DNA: TGCGCCAGCAGTGAGTTCACGGGACAGAACTTCTACGAGCAGTACTTC.

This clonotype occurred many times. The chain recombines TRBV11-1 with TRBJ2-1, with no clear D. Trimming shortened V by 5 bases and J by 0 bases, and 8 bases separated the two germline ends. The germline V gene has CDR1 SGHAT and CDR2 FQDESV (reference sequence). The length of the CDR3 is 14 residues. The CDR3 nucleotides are TGTGCCAGCAGCCGGCTTGGCTCCTACAATGAGCAGTTCTTC. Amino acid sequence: CASSRLGSYNEQFF.

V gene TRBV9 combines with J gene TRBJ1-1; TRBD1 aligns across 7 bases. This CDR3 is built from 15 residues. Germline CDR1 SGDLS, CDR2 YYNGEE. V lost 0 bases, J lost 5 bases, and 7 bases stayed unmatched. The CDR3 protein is CASSVAGTVATEAFF. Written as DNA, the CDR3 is TGTGCCAGCAGCGTAGCTGGGACAGTTGCAACTGAAGCTTTCTTT.